This entry lists 24 T cell receptor beta chains sequenced from one sample in a study of blood T cell repertoires in COVID-19. The table came from immunoSEQ multiplex PCR; TCRdb's copy has only in-frame clones and leaves some out. The sample has about 220,000 clones; over 80% are singletons. The material sequenced was PBMCs or T cells enriched from blood (not recorded which). These receptor sequences come from a woman aged 25 to 39 with acute COVID-19.

The chain is built from TRBV6-5 and TRBJ2-7; TRBD1 might be the D (6 bases). In germline, CDR1 is MNHEY, CDR2 SVGAGI. V was trimmed by 6 bases and J by 4 bases, leaving 16 bases between them. The CDR3 extends over 14 amino acids. CDR3 coding DNA: TGTGCCAGCAGGGACCCCGGGACATTATACGAGCAGTACTTC. Protein sequence: CASRDPGTLYEQYF.

The chain joins TRBV4-3 to TRBJ1-6, with D possibly matching TRBD1 (5 bases). This CDR3 is built from 17 residues. Germline CDR1 LGHNA, CDR2 YSLEER. V was shortened by 0 bases and J by 8 bases, with 17 bases between the two germline ends. CDR3 in amino acids: CASSQEALGGVYSPLHF. CDR3 bases: TGCGCCAGCAGCCAAGAGGCCCTGGGGGGGGTATATTCACCCCTCCACTTT.

V and J are TRBV5-1 and TRBJ2-1; 7 bases match TRBD2. This CDR3 spans 15 amino acids. Trimming at V came to 1 base and at J to 6 bases, leaving 7 bases not matched to a gene. The V gene's germline CDR1 is SGHRS and CDR2 YFSETQ. The CDR3 protein is CASSLQRGRGNEQFF. The CDR3 nucleotides read TGCGCCAGCAGCTTGCAGCGGGGTCGCGGCAATGAGCAGTTCTTC.

The rearrangement uses TRBV30 and TRBJ2-7, with TRBD2 matching 7 bases. This CDR3 is built from 13 residues. Germline V gives CDR1 GTSNPN, CDR2 SVGIG (reference sequence). V trimming: 5 bases; J trimming: 7 bases; junction bases outside the gene matches: 11. The CDR3 here is CAWEGLVIREQYF. The CDR3 coding sequence is TGTGCCTGGGAAGGACTAGTAATCCGAGAGCAGTACTTC. Together with reference TRBV30 and TRBJ2-7, the CDR3 gives the full variable domain: SQTIHQWPATLVQPVGSPLSLECTVEGTSNPNLYWYRQAAGRGLQLLFYSVGIGQISSEVPQNLSASRPQDRQFILSSKKLLLSDSGFYLCAWEGLVIREQYFGPGTRLTVT.

The rearrangement joins TRBV3-1 (or the pseudogene TRBV3-2) to TRBJ1-2; TRBD1 is a possible D gene (6 bases). The V gene lost 0 bases and the J gene lost 2 bases, with 13 bases spanning the gap. This CDR3 has 16 residues. Germline CDR1 and CDR2: LGHDT and YNNKEL (reference sequence). For the CDR3, the DNA is TGTGCCAGCAGCCAAGACAGGGGTCTAGCAAACTATGGCTACACCTTC. Translation gives CASSQDRGLANYGYTF.

The sample holds a few counts of this clone. V gene TRBV19 combines with J gene TRBJ1-5; unclear D gene. V gave up 5 bases and J gave up 1 base, with 15 bases separating them. CDR3 length: 16 amino acids. In germline, CDR1 is LNHDA, CDR2 SQIVND (reference sequence). CDR3 DNA sequence: TGTGCCAGTAGTCCCCCCCTGCGGGTGAGCAATCAGCCCCAGCATTTT. As protein: CASSPPLRVSNQPQHF.

The chain joins TRBV19 to TRBJ1-2; no clear D gene. Germline loops: CDR1 LNHDA, CDR2 SQIVND (reference sequence). Trimming cost V 7 bases and J 3 bases, with 9 bases left between them. This CDR3 comprises 12 residues. DNA of the CDR3: TGTGCCAGTACCCTTGACTACTATGGCTACACCTTC. Its protein product is CASTLDYYGYTF.

In nucleotides, the CDR3 is TGTGCCAGCAGTAGCCTAGCCGGACAGGGAGACTACGAGCAGTACTTC. This encodes CASSSLAGQGDYEQYF. The chain joins TRBV2 to TRBJ2-7, with TRBD1 matching over 8 bases. Germline V lookup: CDR1 SNHLY, CDR2 FYNNEI. CDR3 length equals 16 residues. J gave up 3 bases and V 5 bases, and 12 bases lay outside the gene matches.

The chain combines TRBV25-1 with TRBJ1-1; D possibly corresponds to TRBD1 (5 bases). Germline CDR1 reads MGHDK; CDR2 reads SYGVNS. The CDR3 runs 14 residues. V lost 0 bases to trimming and J lost 10 bases, with 15 bases between them. The CDR3 sequence: CASSEYAQGTGAFF. The CDR3 bases are TGTGCCAGCAGTGAATACGCTCAGGGAACAGGAGCTTTCTTT.

V and J are TRBV5-1 and TRBJ1-2, with 10 nucleotides matching TRBD1. The junction had 10 bases not matched to a gene; V was cut back by 4 bases and J by 7 bases. This CDR3 contains 15 residues. Germline V gene data show CDR1 as SGHRS and CDR2 as YFSETQ. CDR3 in amino acids: CASSGRQGATFGYTF. CDR3 bases: TGCGCCAGCAGCGGACGACAGGGGGCAACGTTTGGCTACACCTTC.

The rearrangement joins TRBV4-3 to TRBJ1-5; D is uncertain. From germline, CDR1 is LGHNA and CDR2 YSLEER. The V gene lost 0 bases and the J gene lost 0 bases, with 6 bases spanning the gap. CDR3 length: 15 residues. The CDR3 reads CASSQDLYSNQPQHF. The CDR3 DNA follows: TGCGCCAGCAGCCAAGATCTGTATAGCAATCAGCCCCAGCATTTT.

This chain joins TRBV6-5 and TRBJ1-1; TRBD1 aligns across 8 bases. V lost 7 bases, J lost 1 base, and 8 bases stayed unmatched. The CDR3 has 15 residues. Germline V gene data show CDR1 as MNHEY and CDR2 as SVGAGI. CDR3 sequence reads: CASTKTGVGNTEAFF. For the CDR3, the DNA is TGTGCCAGCACAAAGACAGGGGTCGGGAACACTGAAGCTTTCTTT.

The chain has TRBV19 and TRBJ1-1; D possibly corresponds to TRBD1 (5 bases). Germline values: CDR1 LNHDA, CDR2 SQIVND (reference sequence). The CDR3 length is 14 residues. The ends were cut back, 6 bases at V and 1 base at J, with 12 bases in the middle. The CDR3: CASRPDSKNTEAFF. CDR3 bases: TGTGCCAGTAGGCCTGACAGTAAGAACACTGAAGCTTTCTTT.

This clone has a single count. V gene TRBV7-9 combines with J gene TRBJ1-1; D is possibly TRBD1 (5 bases). V lost 5 bases, J lost 11 bases, and 18 bases lay in between. CDR3 length: 13 amino acids. The germline V gene encodes CDR1 SEHNR and CDR2 FQNEAQ (reference sequence). Here the CDR3 DNA reads TGTGCCAGCAGCCAAGAAATGACAGTCGGCGCTTTCTTT. It codes for CASSQEMTVGAFF.

The rearrangement joins TRBV3-1 (or the pseudogene TRBV3-2) to TRBJ1-6; no reliable D call. Trimming pared 1 base from V and 8 bases from J, leaving 12 bases between. CDR1 is LGHDT and CDR2 is YNNKEL in the germline V gene (reference sequence). The CDR3 has 15 amino acids. DNA of the CDR3: TGTGCCAGCAGCCAAGGAATAGGGAGCTATTCACCCCTCCACTTT. It yields the protein CASSQGIGSYSPLHF.

The table lists this clone with a few counts. V is TRBV6-5 and J is TRBJ2-3, with D possibly TRBD1 on 7 matching bases. Trimming stripped 6 bases from V and 6 bases from J, with 13 bases between. The germline CDR1 and CDR2 sequences are MNHEY and SVGAGI. The CDR3 totals 13 residues. The DNA of the CDR3 is TGTGCCAGCAGCACAGGGGACTTGGATACGCAGTATTTT. Residues: CASSTGDLDTQYF.

The V gene is TRBV7-9, the J gene TRBJ2-3; a possible D gene is TRBD2 (5 bases). Trimming removed 8 bases at V and 9 bases at J, with 15 bases between. The CDR3 contains 12 residues. Germline-derived CDR1 and CDR2 are SEHNR and FQNEAQ (reference sequence). The CDR3 reads CASLLGASTQYF. The DNA of the CDR3 is TGTGCCAGCCTACTAGGTGCTAGCACGCAGTATTTT.

The rearrangement links TRBV6-1 to TRBJ2-2, with D perhaps matching TRBD2 (6 bases). This CDR3 is 15 amino acids long. Trimming cost V 3 bases and J 4 bases, with 12 bases left between them. CDR1 MNHNS and CDR2 SASEGT come from the germline V gene. The CDR3 region has the DNA TGTGCCAGCAGTGACGTCGCAGCGGGCACCGGGGAGCTGTTTTTT. Translation: CASSDVAAGTGELFF.

The chain recombines TRBV15 with TRBJ1-6, with TRBD1 matching 9 bases. CDR3 size: 19 residues. The V gene end was trimmed by 6 bases and the J gene end by 3 bases; junction bases not matched to a gene: 15. Germline assignment: CDR1 LNHNV and CDR2 YYDKDF (reference sequence). The CDR3: CATRQRTGEVLYYNSPLHF. DNA of the CDR3: TGTGCCACCAGGCAAAGGACAGGGGAGGTCTTATACTATAATTCACCCCTCCACTTT.

The gene calls are TRBV2 and TRBJ1-1, with D perhaps matching TRBD1 (6 bases). Trimming left V 4 bases short and J 3 bases short, with 9 bases between. This CDR3 has 13 amino acids. Germline V CDR1 and CDR2: SNHLY, FYNNEI. The chain's CDR3 is CASSGGGHTEAFF. The CDR3 region has the DNA TGTGCCAGCAGTGGGGGGGGGCACACTGAAGCTTTCTTT. The full variable domain, its missing parts supplied by reference TRBV2 and TRBJ1-1, is EPEVTQTPSHQVTQMGQEVILRCVPISNHLYFYWYRQILGQKVEFLVSFYNNEISEKSEIFDDQFSVERPDGSNFTLKIRSTKLEDSAMYFCASSGGGHTEAFFGQGTRLTVV.

The chain couples TRBV19 to TRBJ2-7; 10 nucleotides align to TRBD1. V was clipped by 3 bases and J by 2 bases; unmatched bases: 7. Germline V CDR1 and CDR2: LNHDA, SQIVND (reference sequence). The CDR3 has 16 residues. The CDR3 reads CASSITDRGRPYEQYF. CDR3 in DNA: TGTGCCAGTAGTATCACTGACAGGGGGCGACCCTACGAGCAGTACTTC. The full variable domain, completed using reference TRBV19 and TRBJ2-7, is DGGITQSPKYLFRKEGQNVTLSCEQNLNHDAMYWYRQDPGQGLRLIYYSQIVNDFQKGDIAEGYSVSREKKESFPLTVTSAQKNPTAFYLCASSITDRGRPYEQYFGPGTRLTVT.

The chain employs TRBV4-3 and TRBJ1-5; 9 nucleotides agree with TRBD1. Germline trimming cut 2 bases from V and 4 bases from J; bases unmatched to any gene: 12. Germline-derived CDR1 and CDR2 are LGHNA and YSLEER. The CDR3 runs to 18 residues. CDR3 bases: TGCGCCAGCAGCCAATTCAGACAGGGGGATGTTCGGAATCAGCCCCAGCATTTT. It codes for CASSQFRQGDVRNQPQHF.

The chain carries TRBV6-1 and TRBJ1-6; D unresolved. Trimming took 1 base from V and 4 from J, leaving 8 bases between them. CDR3 length: 15 residues. Looked up from germline, CDR1 is MNHNS and CDR2 is SASEGT. This CDR3 is CASSEVRLYNSPLHF. CDR3 bases: TGTGCCAGCAGTGAAGTCAGGCTTTATAATTCACCCCTCCACTTT.

This chain joins TRBV6-4 and TRBJ2-1; 10 bases map to TRBD2. V lost 8 bases to trimming and J lost 6 bases; unmatched junction nucleotides: 10. Germline loops: CDR1 MRHNA, CDR2 SNTAGT. The CDR3 has 15 amino acids. CDR3 sequence reads: CASAILAGNLNEQFF. The CDR3 coding sequence is TGTGCCAGCGCCATACTAGCGGGGAATCTCAATGAGCAGTTCTTC.